One and the same sample provided the 16 T cell receptor beta chains below, sequenced in a study of cytomegalovirus exposure and HLA in healthy donors (dated 2017 in TCRdb). The library was built by means of the immunoSEQ multiplex PCR assay. For the multiplex PCR, a mixture combining 60 forward primers for TCR Vbeta segments and 13 reverse primers for TCR Jbeta segments was used. TCRdb limited this immuneACCESS table to in-frame rearrangements with V and J called. A share of clones is missing; checked studies link under half to unresolved V genes, and the rest is unexplained. Present in this sample are over 95,000 clones, 74% of which were seen just once. About 2% of the sample goes to the ten largest clones. The specimen sequenced was PBMCs. Source of these receptors: a human donor in good health.

This chain links TRBV29-1 with TRBJ1-1; D not resolved. V was shortened by 7 bases and J by 0 bases, with 12 bases between the two germline ends. CDR3 length: 13 amino acids. The germline V gene encodes CDR1 SQVTM and CDR2 ANQGSEA. The CDR3 DNA reads as TGCAGCGCCGAGGGATTACTGAACACTGAAGCTTTCTTT. Its protein is CSAEGLLNTEAFF.

CDR3: CATGTALKGQYF. The CDR3, as DNA: TGTGCCACCGGGACAGCCCTTAAGGGGCAGTACTTC. The gene calls are TRBV28 and TRBJ2-7; TRBD1 matches 7 bases. In germline, CDR1 is MDHEN, CDR2 SYDVKM. The CDR3 consists of 12 residues. The trim removed 10 bases at V and 9 bases at J, leaving 12 bases unmatched.

V is TRBV6-5 and J is TRBJ1-1; D remains ambiguous. From germline, CDR1 is MNHEY and CDR2 SVGAGI. V lost 5 bases and J lost 4, with 14 bases in between. This CDR3 has 14 residues. CDR3 region: CASSPTGRSTEAFF. Here the CDR3 DNA reads TGTGCCAGCAGTCCAACGGGGAGGAGCACTGAAGCTTTCTTT.

The chain joins TRBV27 to TRBJ1-5; weak D call: TRBD1 (6 bases). The germline gives CDR1 MNHEY, CDR2 SMNVEV (reference sequence). The CDR3 contains 13 residues. Trimming took 6 bases from V and 5 from J, leaving 11 bases between them. The CDR3 sequence: CASSLQGYQPQHF. The CDR3 DNA reads as TGTGCCAGCAGCTTACAGGGATATCAGCCCCAGCATTTT.

V and J are TRBV6-5 and TRBJ2-6; D unresolved. From germline, CDR1 is MNHEY and CDR2 SVGAGI. The V end lost 1 base, the J end lost 2 bases, and 9 bases lay between the germline ends. The CDR3 contains 16 residues. The CDR3 region has the DNA TGTGCCAGCAGTTACTTATCAACTGCTGGGGCCAACGTCCTGACTTTC. Its protein is CASSYLSTAGANVLTF.

This rearrangement joins TRBV28 to TRBJ2-1; 9 bases line up with TRBD1. V lost 6 bases, J lost 6 bases, and 15 bases stayed unmatched. The germline V gene encodes CDR1 MDHEN and CDR2 SYDVKM. This CDR3 region has 17 residues. CDR3 sequence: CASSAPLGTGLGNEQFF. The CDR3 nucleotides are TGTGCCAGCAGCGCACCCCTCGGGACAGGGTTGGGCAATGAGCAGTTCTTC.

V is TRBV5-1 and J is TRBJ2-5; the match to TRBD1 covers 8 bases. The V gene end was trimmed by 4 bases and the J gene end by 4 bases; junction bases not matched to a gene: 3. CDR3 size: 13 residues. Germline V gene data show CDR1 as SGHRS and CDR2 as YFSETQ. CDR3 nucleotide sequence: TGCGCCAGCAGCCCCGGACAGGGAGAGACCCAGTACTTC. As protein: CASSPGQGETQYF.

J is TRBJ2-3 and V is TRBV30; D remains ambiguous. The CDR3 contains 15 residues. Germline V gives CDR1 GTSNPN, CDR2 SVGIG (reference sequence). Trimming removed 2 bases from V and 0 bases from J, with 12 bases in between. CDR3 amino acids: CAWSFPVPSTDTQYF. The CDR3 DNA reads as TGTGCCTGGAGTTTTCCAGTACCTAGCACAGATACGCAGTATTTT.

The chain couples TRBV5-4 to TRBJ2-1, with 9 positions matching TRBD1. The CDR3 sequence is 15 residues long. V was clipped by 2 bases and J by 3 bases; unmatched bases: 3. Germline V gene data show CDR1 as SGHNT and CDR2 as YYREEE (reference sequence). This CDR3 is CASSFGQGFYNEQFF. The CDR3 coding sequence is TGTGCCAGCAGCTTCGGACAGGGGTTCTACAATGAGCAGTTCTTC.

The V and J genes are TRBV6-5 and TRBJ2-7; TRBD2 matches 12 bases. The CDR3 has 16 residues. Germline V gene data show CDR1 as MNHEY and CDR2 as SVGAGI. V lost 2 bases to trimming and J lost 2 bases; unmatched junction nucleotides: 4. Here the CDR3 DNA reads TGTGCCAGCAGTTACAGGTCTAGCGGGAGGGCCTACGAGCAGTACTTC. It yields the protein CASSYRSSGRAYEQYF.

V and J are TRBV28 and TRBJ2-7; TRBD1 might be the D (6 bases). The V end was cut by 5 bases, the J end by 0 bases, with 14 bases between. Germline V lookup: CDR1 MDHEN, CDR2 SYDVKM. CDR3 size: 15 residues. Here the CDR3 DNA reads TGTGCCAGCAGTGACAGGAGGTCTTTCTCCTACGAGCAGTACTTC. Translating gives CASSDRRSFSYEQYF.

The chain recombines TRBV20-1 with TRBJ2-7; unclear D gene. CDR1 DFQATT and CDR2 SNEGSKA come from the germline V gene (reference sequence). There are 11 residues in the CDR3. V was pared by 1 base and J by 4 bases, with 5 bases between. The CDR3 is CSARGRYEQYF. DNA for the CDR3: TGCAGTGCTAGAGGCAGATACGAGCAGTACTTC.

V and J are TRBV30 and TRBJ1-2; 10 nucleotides align to TRBD1. Germline CDR1 is GTSNPN and CDR2 is SVGIG (reference sequence). The CDR3 extends over 16 amino acids. With 2 bases clipped from V and 5 bases from J, the junction kept 11 bases outside the gene matches. The DNA for the CDR3 is TGTGCCTGGAGTATGGGACAGGGGAGTTGGGGATATGGCTACACCTTC. Translated: CAWSMGQGSWGYGYTF.

The chain couples TRBV27 to TRBJ1-4, with a tentative D call TRBD1 (6 bases). The V and J ends lost 4 bases and 8 bases respectively, with 17 bases between them. Germline V lookup: CDR1 MNHEY, CDR2 SMNVEV (reference sequence). The CDR3 extends over 15 amino acids. The DNA for the CDR3 is TGTGCCAGCAGTTCCGGGACAACCCTGACGGAAAAACTGTTTTTT. Protein product: CASSSGTTLTEKLFF.

The V and J genes are TRBV7-7 and TRBJ2-5, with 8 bases lining up with TRBD1. Germline lookup yields CDR1 SSHAT and CDR2 FNYEAQ (reference sequence). This CDR3 contains 13 residues. CDR3 in DNA: TGTGCTAGTGCCCCAGACAGGGGTGAGACCCAGTACTTC. This sequence encodes CASAPDRGETQYF.

The chain combines TRBV19 with TRBJ1-1, with no clear D. This CDR3 has 14 residues. V was cut by 3 bases and J by 5 bases, with 13 bases left in between. Germline CDR1 and CDR2: LNHDA and SQIVND (reference sequence). This CDR3 is CASSMLYQATEAFF. The CDR3 bases are TGTGCCAGTAGTATGCTTTACCAGGCGACTGAAGCTTTCTTT.